These T cell receptor beta chains were read from a single sample in a study of CD8 T cells in ankylosing spondylitis. Via MiXCR, TCRdb re-called the 5' RACE reads, giving one row per CDR3 protein. Of 500,000 to 650,000 distinct CDR3 sequences listed, under 5.5% are singletons. Sequenced input: blood, either unsorted or a sorted T cell fraction (not recorded which). All receptors derive from a male donor with ankylosing spondylitis. CDR3s include the opening cysteine and the closing phenylalanine or tryptophan. The order of the fields is CDR3 protein, CDR3 DNA, J gene, V gene, D gene, clone size. The D gene is left open where the match is weak. The size field is filled for only some rows; it gives once, few, many or a size class.

CDR3: CSLRGAQETQYF
DNA: TGCAGTCTCCGGGGGGCTCAAGAGACCCAGTACTTC
J: TRBJ2-5
V: TRBV20-1
D: .
size: many

CDR3: CSARGAGMNTEAFF
DNA: TGCAGTGCTAGAGGAGCAGGGATGAACACTGAAGCTTTCTTT
J: TRBJ1-1
V: TRBV20-1
D: .
size: many

CDR3: CASSLPTGSSYNEQFF
DNA: TGCGCCAGCAGCTTACCAACAGGGAGCTCCTACAATGAGCAGTTCTTC
J: TRBJ2-1
V: TRBV5-1
D: .
size: many

CDR3: CASSSTVQGANYGYTF
DNA: TGTGCCAGCAGTTCAACTGTCCAGGGAGCTAACTATGGCTACACCTTC
J: TRBJ1-2
V: TRBV6-5
D: .
size: many

CDR3: CASSQDVGPGGHEQYF
DNA: TGTGCCAGCAGCCAAGATGTGGGCCCCGGGGGCCACGAGCAGTACTTC
J: TRBJ2-7
V: TRBV3-1
D: .
size: .

CDR3: CASSPMLASGRAVGYEQYF
DNA: TGTGCCAGCAGCCCGATGTTGGCTAGCGGGAGGGCCGTGGGGTACGAGCAGTACTTC
J: TRBJ2-7
V: TRBV11-2
D: TRBD2
size: .

CDR3: CASSHQAQGRGMVQPQHF
DNA: TGTGCCAGCAGCCACCAGGCCCAGGGCAGGGGCATGGTGCAGCCCCAGCATTTT
J: TRBJ1-5
V: TRBV11-2
D: .
size: many

CDR3: CASSLGQIQEAFF
DNA: TGTGCCAGCAGTTTGGGGCAGATCCAGGAAGCTTTCTTT
J: TRBJ1-1
V: TRBV12-3/TRBV12-4
D: .
size: many

CDR3: CASRGQGLRKQYF
DNA: TGCGCCAGCAGGGGACAGGGCCTACGAAAGCAGTACTTC
J: TRBJ2-7
V: TRBV10-2
D: TRBD1
size: many

CDR3: CASSGLADKYNEQFF
DNA: TGTGCCAGCAGTGGTCTAGCGGATAAATACAATGAGCAGTTCTTC
J: TRBJ2-1
V: TRBV7-2
D: TRBD2
size: few

CDR3: CSARIQETQYF
DNA: TGCAGTGCTAGAATCCAAGAGACCCAGTACTTC
J: TRBJ2-5
V: TRBV20-1
D: .
size: many

CDR3: CASSGAGDLGANVLTF
DNA: TGTGCCAGCAGTGGAGCTGGGGACCTGGGGGCCAACGTCCTGACTTTC
J: TRBJ2-6
V: TRBV28
D: .
size: few

CDR3: CSVEDRTSGSIYEQFF
DNA: TGCAGCGTTGAAGATCGGACTAGCGGGAGTATCTATGAGCAGTTCTTC
J: TRBJ2-1
V: TRBV29-1
D: TRBD2
size: many

CDR3: CASSKSGTGYNEQFF
DNA: TGTGCCAGCAGCAAATCCGGGACAGGGTACAATGAGCAGTTCTTC
J: TRBJ2-1
V: TRBV2
D: TRBD1
size: many

CDR3: CSARGTGGSNNSPLHF
DNA: TGCAGTGCTAGAGGTACAGGGGGTAGTAATAATTCACCCCTCCACTTT
J: TRBJ1-6
V: TRBV20-1
D: TRBD1
size: many

CDR3: CASSPDSTQTTNEKLFF
DNA: TGTGCCAGCAGTCCGGACAGCACCCAGACAACTAATGAAAAACTGTTTTTT
J: TRBJ1-4
V: TRBV6-1
D: .
size: many

CDR3: CATSREGLTGTANTGELFF
DNA: TGTGCCACCAGCAGAGAGGGACTAACGGGAACGGCGAACACCGGGGAGCTGTTTTTT
J: TRBJ2-2
V: TRBV15
D: TRBD2
size: many

CDR3: CAISILGTSGYNEQFF
DNA: TGTGCCATCAGTATACTCGGGACTAGCGGCTACAATGAGCAGTTCTTC
J: TRBJ2-1
V: TRBV10-3
D: TRBD2
size: many

CDR3: CASAPGTASYNEQFF
DNA: TGTGCTAGTGCCCCGGGGACAGCCTCCTACAATGAGCAGTTCTTC
J: TRBJ2-1
V: TRBV12-5
D: TRBD1
size: many

CDR3: CASSFGVYSNQPQHF
DNA: TGTGCCAGCAGTTTTGGGGTCTATAGCAATCAGCCCCAGCATTTT
J: TRBJ1-5
V: TRBV12-3/TRBV12-4
D: .
size: many

CDR3: CASTTQGFEETQYF
DNA: TGCGCCAGCACCACTCAAGGGTTTGAGGAGACCCAGTACTTC
J: TRBJ2-5
V: TRBV5-1
D: .
size: many

CDR3: CASSFQGTGNTIYF
DNA: TGCGCCAGCAGCTTCCAGGGAACTGGAAACACCATATATTTT
J: TRBJ1-3
V: TRBV5-1
D: .
size: .